This TCR beta chain appears in the sequencing data of a study of vaccination and CD4 T cells after COVID-19. As for the study in general: For post-vaccine samples, collection took place a median approximately 72 days after dose two, ranging from 14 to 241. SARS-CoV-2, HCoV-NL63, HCoV-OC43 and HCoV-229E supplied the overlapping spike peptides used to stimulate cells. Overall study findings and caveats: For SARS-CoV-2-reactive clonotypes, the median went from approximately 21 to 38, a nonsignificant increase.

Germline lookup yields CDR1 MNHNS and CDR2 SASEGT. The V gene end was trimmed by 6 bases and the J gene end by 6 bases; junction bases not matched to a gene: 10. This CDR3 contains 14 residues. Worth noting for this clonotype: Its target is unknown.

The treatment is: roughly ten-day PBMC culture with coronavirus spike peptide pools or control peptides (ViraFEST assay). With the Oncomine TCR Beta short-read assay, DNA from cultured CD4+ T cells was sequenced. Genomic DNA from cultured CD4+ T cells was extracted. TCRdb ran MiXCR on the PCR reads and lists one entry per CDR3 protein. The sample lists about 21,000 distinct CDR3 sequences, under 80% occurring once. This receptor was taken from a human donor who received a COVID-19 vaccine. The chain links TRBV6-1 to TRBJ1-1; 7 positions match TRBD1. Source: CD4+ T cells from blood, cultured in vitro, taken before SARS-CoV-2 vaccination. This CDR3 is CASRVTGVEAEAFF. CDR3 coding DNA: TGTGCCAGCAGGGTCACAGGGGTGGAGGCTGAAGCTTTCTTT.